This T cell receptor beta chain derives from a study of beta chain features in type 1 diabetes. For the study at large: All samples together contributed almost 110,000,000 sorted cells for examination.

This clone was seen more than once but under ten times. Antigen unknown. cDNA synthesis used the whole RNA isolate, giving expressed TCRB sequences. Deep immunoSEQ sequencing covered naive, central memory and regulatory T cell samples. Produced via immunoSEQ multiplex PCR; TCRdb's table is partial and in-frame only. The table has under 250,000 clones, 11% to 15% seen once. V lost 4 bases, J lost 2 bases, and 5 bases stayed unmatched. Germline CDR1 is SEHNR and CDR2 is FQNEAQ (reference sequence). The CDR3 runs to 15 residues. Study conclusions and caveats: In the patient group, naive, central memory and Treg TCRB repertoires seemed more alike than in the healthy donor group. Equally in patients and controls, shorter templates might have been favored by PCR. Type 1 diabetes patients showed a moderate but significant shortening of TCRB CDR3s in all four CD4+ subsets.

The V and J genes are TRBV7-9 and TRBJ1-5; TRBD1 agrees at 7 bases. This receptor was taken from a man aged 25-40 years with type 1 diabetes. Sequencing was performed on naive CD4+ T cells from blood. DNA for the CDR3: TGTGCCAGCAGCTCGACAGGGTTGGGCAATCAGCCCCAGCATTTT. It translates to CASSSTGLGNQPQHF.